These 23 T cell receptor beta chains came from one sample sequenced in a study of OX40 agonist ivuxolimab in advanced cancers. The method was immunoSEQ multiplex PCR; TCRdb's version includes in-frame clones alone and lacks a portion of them. The sample consists of about 30,000 clones, around 87% of them appearing once. Sequencing was performed on CD4+ or CD8+ T cells sorted from blood, taken in a trial of the OX40 agonist ivuxolimab. The receptors shown here come from an adult with an advanced solid tumor such as melanoma, head and neck, liver or kidney cancer.

The V gene is TRBV9, the J gene TRBJ2-5; the D gene is possibly TRBD2 (6 bases). CDR1 SGDLS and CDR2 YYNGEE come from the germline V gene. This CDR3 is built from 18 residues. V was cut by 3 bases and J by 0 bases, with 21 bases left in between. CDR3 loop: CASSGQGQTSAYQETQYF. The CDR3, as DNA: TGTGCCAGCAGCGGGCAAGGGCAGACTAGTGCTTACCAAGAGACCCAGTACTTC.

This chain joins TRBV9 and TRBJ2-7; 7 bases agree with TRBD2. The CDR3 is 14 amino acids. Germline CDR1 and CDR2: SGDLS and YYNGEE. The J segment lost 7 bases and the V segment lost 5 bases, leaving 12 bases of the junction unmatched. CDR3 nucleotide sequence: TGTGCCAGCAGTCCGGGGAGGGGAGCGGGTGAGCAGTACTTC. This translates into CASSPGRGAGEQYF.

The rearrangement joins TRBV19 to TRBJ2-2, with 7 nucleotides matching TRBD1. The V gene's germline CDR1 is LNHDA and CDR2 SQIVND (reference sequence). V trimming: 4 bases; J trimming: 4 bases; junction bases outside the gene matches: 12. The length of the CDR3 is 17 residues. CDR3 protein: CASSTPDRYEVTGELFF. DNA of the CDR3: TGTGCCAGTAGTACCCCGGACAGGTATGAGGTCACCGGGGAGCTGTTTTTT.

This sequence joins TRBV28 and TRBJ2-5; TRBD1 is a possible D gene (6 bases). V lost 6 bases and J 5 bases, leaving 22 bases between the germline ends. CDR1 MDHEN and CDR2 SYDVKM come from the germline V gene. The CDR3 covers 16 residues. The CDR3 is CASSPLDRPGWETQYF. The CDR3 coding sequence is TGTGCCAGCAGCCCACTTGACAGGCCGGGTTGGGAGACCCAGTACTTC.

V is TRBV4-1 and J is TRBJ2-7; maybe TRBD2 (5 bases). The CDR3 is 14 amino acids. Germline CDR1 reads MGHRA; CDR2 reads YSYEKL. V lost 3 bases and J lost 4, with 13 bases in between. The CDR3, as DNA: TGCGCCAGCAGCCATCTAGCCAACGAGTACGAGCAGTACTTC. It yields the protein CASSHLANEYEQYF.

The chain is built from TRBV9 and TRBJ1-6; 9 bases map to TRBD1. This CDR3 contains 15 residues. Trimming removed 2 bases from V and 5 bases from J; junction bases left unmatched: 2. The V gene's germline CDR1 is SGDLS and CDR2 YYNGEE. CDR3 amino acids: CASSVRTGDNSPLHF. CDR3 DNA: TGTGCCAGCAGCGTCCGGACAGGGGATAATTCACCCCTCCACTTT.

This clone was seen more than once but under ten times. V gene TRBV28 combines with J gene TRBJ1-2; D is unclear. Germline CDR1 and CDR2: MDHEN and SYDVKM. CDR3 size: 13 residues. V lost 1 base, J lost 2 bases, and 5 bases lay in between. CDR3 residues: CASSLFGNYGYTF. CDR3 in DNA: TGTGCCAGCAGTTTATTTGGGAACTATGGCTACACCTTC.

V usage is TRBV7-3 and J usage is TRBJ2-2, with D tentatively TRBD2 (6 bases). V lost 1 base and J 0 bases, leaving 12 bases between the germline ends. Per germline, CDR1 SGHTA and CDR2 FQGTGA. The CDR3 is 17 amino acids. For the CDR3, the DNA is TGTGCCAGCAGCTTAATAGGGACTGGCGCGAACACCGGGGAGCTGTTTTTT. Its translation: CASSLIGTGANTGELFF.

The genes are TRBV28 and TRBJ2-7, with D tentatively TRBD2 (6 bases). The CDR3 loop spans 15 amino acids. Germline values: CDR1 MDHEN, CDR2 SYDVKM. The V end lost 5 bases, the J end lost 0 bases, and 14 bases lay between the germline ends. The CDR3 sequence: CASSDSGFSSYEQYF. The CDR3 DNA sequence: TGTGCCAGCAGTGATAGCGGTTTCTCCTCCTACGAGCAGTACTTC.

V usage is TRBV5-5 and J usage is TRBJ1-1; D may be TRBD1 (5 bases). Germline V gene lookup returns CDR1 SGHKS and CDR2 YYEKEE (reference sequence). The V end lost 4 bases, the J end lost 0 bases, and 16 bases lay between the germline ends. This CDR3 comprises 16 residues. The CDR3 sequence is CASSPRGWEMNTEAFF. Here the CDR3 DNA reads TGTGCCAGCAGCCCGAGGGGTTGGGAGATGAACACTGAAGCTTTCTTT.

V usage is TRBV9 and J usage is TRBJ1-2; D call uncertain. V gave up 4 bases and J gave up 3 bases, with 10 bases separating them. This CDR3 comprises 13 residues. Germline-derived CDR1 and CDR2 are SGDLS and YYNGEE. CDR3 DNA sequence: TGTGCCAGCAGCTCACATAGGGACTATGGCTACACCTTC. Amino acids: CASSSHRDYGYTF.

The rearrangement joins TRBV25-1 to TRBJ1-1; D possibly corresponds to TRBD1 (6 bases). CDR3 length: 15 residues. The germline V and J ends were trimmed by 4 bases and 0 bases, with 12 bases remaining between them. Germline loops: CDR1 MGHDK, CDR2 SYGVNS. CDR3 nucleotide sequence: TGTGCCAGCAGTGTGGGACACTACATGAACACTGAAGCTTTCTTT. Translation gives CASSVGHYMNTEAFF.

The J gene is TRBJ2-2, the V gene TRBV21-1; no check of the table's D call, TRBD1, against the DNA was made. TRBV21-1 corresponds to a pseudogene. This CDR3 is built from 15 residues. Here the CDR3 DNA reads TGTGCCAGCAGGGGGACAGCCGCGAACACCGGGGAGCTGTTTTTT. It codes for CASRGTAANTGELFF.

The chain combines TRBV11-2 with TRBJ2-3; the D gene is possibly TRBD2 (6 bases). The germline V gene has CDR1 SGHAT and CDR2 FQNNGV. The CDR3 covers 14 residues. With 5 bases removed from V and 1 base from J, the gap between germline ends came to 10 bases. This CDR3 is CASSRKRGTDTQYF. The CDR3 region has the DNA TGTGCCAGCAGCCGGAAGCGGGGCACAGATACGCAGTATTTT.

The chain joins TRBV10-3 to TRBJ2-5; weak D call: TRBD1 (6 bases). Between the trimmed V and J ends, which lost 7 bases and 2 bases, there was a span of 20 bases. CDR3 length: 16 amino acids. CDR1 and CDR2 (germline): ENHRY, SYGVKD. The CDR3 spells CAITPRGGWEQETQYF. Here the CDR3 DNA reads TGTGCCATCACCCCTCGAGGGGGTTGGGAACAAGAGACCCAGTACTTC.

This clone was recorded only once. V gene TRBV11-2 combines with J gene TRBJ2-7; 12 nucleotides match TRBD2. Looked up from germline, CDR1 is SGHAT and CDR2 is FQNNGV. The CDR3 sequence is 16 residues long. V was pared by 0 bases and J by 3 bases, with 3 bases of the junction left unmatched. The CDR3 coding sequence is TGTGCCAGCAGCTTAGATCTAGCGGGGGGGATCTACGAGCAGTACTTC. Translated, it gives CASSLDLAGGIYEQYF.

The genes are TRBV7-6 and TRBJ2-7; a weak D match, TRBD2 (7 bases). Germline V gene sequence: CDR1 SGHVS, CDR2 FNYEAQ. The CDR3 runs 17 residues. V shed 5 bases and J shed 0 bases, with 20 bases lying between them. In DNA, the CDR3 is TGTGCCAGCAGCCCCTACGCTAGGGGGGGGCCCTCCTACGAGCAGTACTTC. This encodes CASSPYARGGPSYEQYF.

This clone has a single count. This chain links TRBV4-1 with TRBJ1-5; no firm D call. CDR3 size: 15 residues. The V gene lost 1 base and the J gene lost 1 base, with 8 bases spanning the gap. Germline V CDR1 and CDR2: MGHRA, YSYEKL. CDR3 bases: TGCGCCAGCAGCCAAGCCAGACTGAGCAATCAGCCCCAGCATTTT. Its translation is CASSQARLSNQPQHF.

Written as DNA, the CDR3 is TGCGCCAGCAGCCAGGACAGGTACCAAGAGACCCAGTACTTC. It encodes CASSQDRYQETQYF. V is TRBV4-1 and J is TRBJ2-5, with 7 bases identical to TRBD1. With V trimmed by 3 bases and J by 0 bases, 1 base remained unmatched. This CDR3 is 14 amino acids long. Germline V gene lookup returns CDR1 MGHRA and CDR2 YSYEKL.

The chain has TRBV9 and TRBJ1-3; 8 bases are a match to TRBD1. CDR3 length: 16 amino acids. The germline gives CDR1 SGDLS, CDR2 YYNGEE. J was trimmed by 0 bases and V by 4 bases; bases with no gene match: 6. The CDR3 reads CASSPTGQVSGNTIYF. CDR3 DNA sequence: TGTGCCAGCAGCCCTACGGGACAGGTCTCTGGAAACACCATATATTTT.

The chain carries TRBV27 and TRBJ2-3; D uncertain. Trimming pared 2 bases from V and 4 bases from J, leaving 7 bases between. The CDR3 runs 13 residues. Germline V gene lookup returns CDR1 MNHEY and CDR2 SMNVEV (reference sequence). CDR3 nucleotides: TGTGCCAGCAGTTTAGGTCTACCAGATACGCAGTATTTT. Protein sequence: CASSLGLPDTQYF.

The chain has TRBV7-9 and TRBJ2-7, with 7 bases aligning to TRBD1. The CDR3 has 14 residues. Germline-derived CDR1 and CDR2 are SEHNR and FQNEAQ (reference sequence). The V and J ends lost 4 bases and 4 bases, in that order; junction bases with no gene match: 7. CDR3 sequence (DNA): TGTGCCAGCAGCTCGGGGTCAGGGGGATACGAGCAGTACTTC. Protein product: CASSSGSGGYEQYF. The entire variable domain, with the rest obtained from reference TRBV7-9 and TRBJ2-7, is as follows: DTGVSQNPRHKITKRGQNVTFRCDPISEHNRLYWYRQTLGQGPEFLTYFQNEAQLEKSRLLSDRFSAERPKGSFSTLEIQRTEQGDSAMYLCASSSGSGGYEQYFGPGTRLTVT.

V usage is TRBV7-9 and J usage is TRBJ1-2; TRBD1 matches 10 bases. This CDR3 contains 16 residues. With V trimmed by 4 bases and J by 6 bases, 11 bases remained unmatched. In germline, CDR1 is SEHNR, CDR2 FQNEAQ (reference sequence). Written as DNA, the CDR3 is TGTGCCAGCAGCTCGCCTCTTGGGACAGGGGCGCATGGCTACACCTTC. This translates into CASSSPLGTGAHGYTF.